The next 18 T cell receptor beta chains were all read from a single sample in a study of blood T cell repertoires in COVID-19. TCRdb keeps only in-frame clones here, not all; method: immunoSEQ multiplex PCR. The table shows around 250,000 clones, with around 86% occurring only once. Sequencing was performed on PBMCs or T cells enriched from blood (not recorded which). The receptors were sampled from a woman in her 50s who had recovered from COVID-19.

The chain uses TRBV3-1 (or the pseudogene TRBV3-2) and TRBJ2-5, with 9 bases fitting TRBD1. This CDR3 is 14 amino acids long. J gave up 5 bases and V 1 base, and 2 bases lay outside the gene matches. The germline gives CDR1 LGHDT, CDR2 YNNKEL (reference sequence). The DNA of the CDR3 is TGTGCCAGCAGCCAAGGCGGGACAGGGGAGACCCAGTACTTC. Translating gives CASSQGGTGETQYF.

The gene calls are TRBV2 and TRBJ2-2, with D perhaps TRBD1 (6 bases). V was trimmed by 6 bases and J by 3 bases, leaving 14 bases between them. CDR1 and CDR2 (germline): SNHLY, FYNNEI. There are 15 residues in the CDR3. The DNA for the CDR3 is TGTGCCAGCAGAGTTGGGGGCGCGTACACCGGGGAGCTGTTTTTT. Its translation is CASRVGGAYTGELFF.

The chain joins TRBV7-8 to TRBJ1-5; 10 bases match TRBD1. Losses at the gene ends were 1 base for V and 6 bases for J; bases not matched to a gene: 9. The CDR3 loop spans 17 amino acids. Germline assignment: CDR1 SGHVS and CDR2 FQNEAQ. The CDR3 region is CASSLVGQGVGFQPQHF. CDR3 coding DNA: TGTGCCAGCAGCTTAGTCGGACAGGGGGTAGGTTTTCAGCCCCAGCATTTT.

This chain connects TRBV3-1 (or the pseudogene TRBV3-2) to TRBJ2-7, with 12 bases that match TRBD2. The germline gives CDR1 LGHDT, CDR2 YNNKEL (reference sequence). The CDR3 loop spans 17 amino acids. J gave up 6 bases and V 4 bases, and 13 bases lay outside the gene matches. CDR3 bases: TGTGCCAGCAGCCCCTCGCCTGGGACTAGCGGGCTTCGCGAGCAGTACTTC. It yields the protein CASSPSPGTSGLREQYF.

The chain joins TRBV29-1 to TRBJ1-2; D is unclear. V lost 0 bases and J 5 bases, leaving 16 bases between the germline ends. Germline loops: CDR1 SQVTM, CDR2 ANQGSEA. The CDR3 consists of 15 residues. CDR3 DNA sequence: TGCAGCGTTGAAGATCTTCAGCCGGCGGCATATGGCTACACCTTC. It specifies CSVEDLQPAAYGYTF.

The chain has TRBV6-1 and TRBJ2-1, with TRBD2 matching 7 bases. The CDR3 totals 16 residues. Germline V CDR1 and CDR2: MNHNS, SASEGT. V lost 2 bases, J lost 6 bases, and 10 bases stayed unmatched. In DNA form, the CDR3 reads TGTGCCAGCAGTGAAAAAGGGGCGGGAGCCCGCAATGAGCAGTTCTTC. Encoded protein: CASSEKGAGARNEQFF.

This clone was seen a few times. The rearrangement uses TRBV7-8 and TRBJ2-3; a weak D match, TRBD2 (6 bases). Germline CDR1 reads SGHVS; CDR2 reads FQNEAQ. V was cut by 10 bases and J by 0 bases, with 14 bases left in between. CDR3 length: 14 residues. The CDR3 DNA reads as TGTGCCACCAAGGGCGGGACTAGCACAGATACGCAGTATTTT. Translated, it gives CATKGGTSTDTQYF.

Points on this clone: Since the CDR3 does not end with the conserved phenylalanine or tryptophan, this likely comes from a read error. Because the CDR3's place on the DNA is in doubt, the DNA is left out and the CDR3 is given as listed by TCRdb. The chain carries TRBV21-1 and TRBJ2-7; TRBD2 reflects the table's D call only, with no check against the DNA. TRBV21-1 has pseudogene status. The CDR3 is 15 residues long, ends included. The CDR3 sequence: CASSKGPALAHRSPL.

This clone was found a few times. The rearrangement uses TRBV5-1 and TRBJ1-3; TRBD1 is a possible D gene (5 bases). There are 15 residues in the CDR3. Looked up from germline, CDR1 is SGHRS and CDR2 is YFSETQ. Trimming took off 2 bases at V and 1 base at J, with 10 bases between the two ends. The CDR3, as DNA: TGCGCCAGCAGCTTAGGGGCAGGGTCTGGAAACACCATATATTTT. It specifies CASSLGAGSGNTIYF.

The chain uses TRBV7-2 and TRBJ2-1; 8 bases line up with TRBD2. CDR3 length: 16 residues. Germline lookup yields CDR1 SGHTA and CDR2 FQGNSA. V was clipped by 6 bases and J by 8 bases; unmatched bases: 15. CDR3 region: CASSTQGPGLVHEQFF. Written as DNA, the CDR3 is TGTGCCAGCAGTACCCAAGGCCCGGGACTAGTTCATGAGCAGTTCTTC.

V gene TRBV27 combines with J gene TRBJ2-7; 10 positions agree with TRBD1. This CDR3 is 14 amino acids long. The junction had 8 bases not matched to a gene; V was cut back by 6 bases and J by 6 bases. CDR1 and CDR2 (germline): MNHEY, SMNVEV (reference sequence). CDR3: CASRKDRGQLEQYF. CDR3 DNA sequence: TGTGCCAGCAGAAAAGACAGGGGGCAGCTCGAGCAGTACTTC.

The chain is built from TRBV7-8 and TRBJ1-1; D is perhaps TRBD1 (6 bases). With 0 bases removed from V and 1 base from J, the gap between germline ends came to 12 bases. Germline loops: CDR1 SGHVS, CDR2 FQNEAQ. CDR3 length equals 16 residues. As DNA, the CDR3 is TGTGCCAGCAGCTTAGCTAGGGGACACCAGAACACTGAAGCTTTCTTT. It yields the protein CASSLARGHQNTEAFF. Using reference TRBV7-8 and TRBJ1-1 for the parts outside the CDR3, the full variable domain is GAGVSQSPRYKVAKRGQDVALRCDPISGHVSLFWYQQALGQGPEFLTYFQNEAQLDKSGLPSDRFFAERPEGSVSTLKIQRTQQEDSAVYLCASSLARGHQNTEAFFGQGTRLTVV.

As for this clone: The junction does not match germline at one end; this may be a read error. This chain's CDR3 is CSVDTQYF. The CDR3 DNA sequence: TGTTCGGTAGATACGCAGTATTTT. The V call is TRBV29-1, the J call TRBJ2-3, with D unresolved. Germline V lookup: CDR1 SQVTM, CDR2 ANQGSEA. The CDR3 contains 8 residues.

The V and J genes are TRBV6-5 and TRBJ2-7; maybe TRBD2 (6 bases). The germline V gene has CDR1 MNHEY and CDR2 SVGAGI. The CDR3 loop spans 16 amino acids. V dropped 0 bases and J dropped 0 bases, with 12 bases sitting between them. The CDR3 region has the DNA TGTGCCAGCAGTTACTCGTTTGGGCGGGACTCCTACGAGCAGTACTTC. Amino acid sequence: CASSYSFGRDSYEQYF.

The chain recombines TRBV28 with TRBJ2-1; 15 bases are shared with TRBD2. J gave up 7 bases and V 4 bases, and 2 bases lay outside the gene matches. The germline CDR1 and CDR2 sequences are MDHEN and SYDVKM. The CDR3 has 15 residues. CDR3 nucleotide sequence: TGTGCCAGCAGTTCCGGACTAGCGGGAGGGAATGAGCAGTTCTTC. Protein product: CASSSGLAGGNEQFF.

V is TRBV5-6 and J is TRBJ2-7, with 11 bases that match TRBD2. CDR3 length: 16 residues. Germline values: CDR1 SGHDT, CDR2 YYEEEE. Trimming removed 5 bases from V and 0 bases from J; junction bases left unmatched: 7. DNA of the CDR3: TGTGCCAGCAGACCCGGACTAGCGGGCCCCTCCTACGAGCAGTACTTC. Its protein is CASRPGLAGPSYEQYF. Together with reference TRBV5-6 and TRBJ2-7, the CDR3 gives the full variable domain: DAGVTQSPTHLIKTRGQQVTLRCSPKSGHDTVSWYQQALGQGPQFIFQYYEEEERQRGNFPDRFSGHQFPNYSSELNVNALLLGDSALYLCASRPGLAGPSYEQYFGPGTRLTVT.

This chain links TRBV19 with TRBJ2-1; 14 bases align to TRBD2. Germline V gene lookup returns CDR1 LNHDA and CDR2 SQIVND (reference sequence). The ends lost 1 base at V and 7 bases at J; junction bases unmatched: 6. This CDR3 has 17 residues. The CDR3 is CASSIGFGTSGSNEQFF. For the CDR3, the DNA is TGTGCCAGTAGTATAGGATTCGGGACTAGCGGGAGTAATGAGCAGTTCTTC.

The chain joins TRBV9 to TRBJ1-2; D perhaps matches TRBD1 (6 bases). The CDR3 extends over 14 amino acids. Germline CDR1 is SGDLS and CDR2 is YYNGEE. V lost 0 bases and J lost 4, with 10 bases in between. CDR3 amino acids: CASSVGDKLYGYTF. In nucleotides, the CDR3 is TGTGCCAGCAGCGTAGGGGACAAGCTCTATGGCTACACCTTC.